This T cell receptor (beta chain) was recovered during a study of post-analysis software for immune sequencing data. Study-level information: The courses of disease that were included comprised relapsing-remitting, secondary progressive and progressive-relapsing multiple sclerosis. Study-wide findings and caveats: Elevated frequency relative to controls characterized four or five TRBV segments in patients, TRBV5-6, TRBV5-1 and TRBV20-1 among them. Versus controls, multiple sclerosis patients showed significantly lower diversity (normalized Chao1).

Details on this clonotype: Its cognate antigen is unknown. One end of the junction fails to match germline, which may point to a read error.

Carried by the TCR beta cDNA libraries were unique molecular identifiers. Between roughly 1 and 11 million T cells gave rise to 500,000 to 600,000 cDNA molecules. Each CDR3 protein gets one entry after TCRdb re-called the PCR reads with MiXCR. The sample has over 150,000 distinct CDR3 sequences, around 28% seen once. The germline V gene has CDR1 SGHRS and CDR2 YFSETQ. The CDR3 totals 12 residues. The chain links TRBV5-1 to TRBJ2-5, with a tentative D call TRBD2 (6 bases). The sequence came from a girl aged 5 to 17 with multiple sclerosis. Source material: blood. For the CDR3, the DNA is TGCGCCAACAGCCTGGAGGGAGAGACCCAGTACTTC. Its translation is CANSLEGETQYF.